Reported below is one T cell receptor (beta chain). Methods used by the authors: Researchers report that nucleated cell counts were estimated from reference gene primer amplification. TCRdb's table, derived via immunoSEQ multiplex PCR, lists solely in-frame clones and lacks some. The D gene and trimming were derived from the DNA, and the V and J assignments and clone size from that table. The profile covers some 270,000 clones, with 86% appearing a single time and around 9% taken by the ten largest. The sample originates from a study of blood T cell repertoires in COVID-19. Germline CDR1 and CDR2: MNHNY and SVGAGI (reference sequence). V lost 5 bases and J lost 4, with 14 bases in between. This CDR3 contains 14 residues.

This receptor was obtained from a man aged 40-49 years with active or convalescent COVID-19. The sequenced sample was peripheral blood. V and J are TRBV6-6 and TRBJ1-2; possibly TRBD1 for D (5 bases). CDR3 amino acids: CASSPPGLGYGYTF. The DNA for the CDR3 is TGTGCCAGCAGTCCACCGGGACTCGGCTATGGCTACACCTTC.